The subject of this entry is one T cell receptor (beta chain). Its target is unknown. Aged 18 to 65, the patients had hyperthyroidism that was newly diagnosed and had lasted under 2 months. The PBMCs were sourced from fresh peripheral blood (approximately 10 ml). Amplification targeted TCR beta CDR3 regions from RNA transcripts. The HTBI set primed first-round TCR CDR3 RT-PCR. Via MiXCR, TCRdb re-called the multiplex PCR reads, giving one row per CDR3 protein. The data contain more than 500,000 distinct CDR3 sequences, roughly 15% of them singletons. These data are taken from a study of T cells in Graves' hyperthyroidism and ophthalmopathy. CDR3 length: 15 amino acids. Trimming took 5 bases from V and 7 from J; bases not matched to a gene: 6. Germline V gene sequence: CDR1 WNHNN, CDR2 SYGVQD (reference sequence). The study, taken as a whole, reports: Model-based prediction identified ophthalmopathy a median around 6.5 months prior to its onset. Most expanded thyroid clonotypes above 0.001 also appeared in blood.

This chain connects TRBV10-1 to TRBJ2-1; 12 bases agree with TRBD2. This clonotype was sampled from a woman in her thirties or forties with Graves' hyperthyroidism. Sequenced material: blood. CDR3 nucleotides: TGCGCCAGCAGTCGTCGGACTAGCGGGATAAATGAGCAGTTCTTC. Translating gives CASSRRTSGINEQFF.